One sample yielded the 17 T cell receptor beta chains listed below, sequenced in a study of T cell repertoires in cytomegalovirus infection. In TCRdb, the reads were re-called with MiXCR into one record per CDR3 protein. The table records some 920,000 distinct CDR3 sequences, roughly a third of them present only once. Their antigen targets remain unknown. The specimen comprised cultured CD8+ T cells from PBMCs, sampled from culture after CMV antigen stimulation. The source of these receptors is a human donor in good health (CMV status not recorded). Some clones in this sample may be carry-over from other donors' samples.

The J gene is TRBJ2-5, the V gene TRBV6-6; no reliable D call. The CDR3 has 17 residues. CDR1 is MNHNY, CDR2 SVGAGI, per germline (reference sequence). V was cut by 2 bases and J by 3 bases, with 19 bases left in between. CDR3 protein: CASSYVPTGYGKETQYF. The CDR3 DNA reads as TGTGCCAGCAGTTACGTGCCAACGGGTTATGGGAAAGAGACCCAGTACTTC.

Ten or more counts support this clonotype. This chain joins TRBV6-1 and TRBJ2-1; 12 bases agree with TRBD2. V lost 5 bases, J lost 4 bases, and 9 bases stayed unmatched. The CDR3 covers 17 residues. The germline V gene has CDR1 MNHNS and CDR2 SASEGT. The CDR3 protein is CASSSGTLAGGYNEQFF. The CDR3 DNA reads TGTGCCAGCAGTTCTGGGACCCTAGCGGGGGGGTACAATGAGCAGTTCTTC.

The rearrangement links TRBV7-4 to TRBJ1-3; D unresolved. Germline V lookup: CDR1 SGHVT, CDR2 SQSDAQ. The CDR3 length is 17 residues. Trimming took off 2 bases at V and 0 bases at J, with 14 bases between the two ends. CDR3 protein: CASSLPRTESSGNTIYF. The DNA for the CDR3 is TGTGCCAGCAGCTTACCGAGGACCGAGAGCTCTGGAAACACCATATATTTT.

J is TRBJ2-7 and V is TRBV20-1; TRBD2 agrees at 13 bases. The CDR3 has 15 residues. Germline CDR1 reads DFQATT; CDR2 reads SNEGSKA (reference sequence). The ends lost 2 bases at V and 2 bases at J; junction bases unmatched: 3. The CDR3 sequence: CSARRGTSGTYEQYF. The CDR3 DNA sequence: TGCAGTGCTAGACGGGGGACTAGCGGGACCTACGAGCAGTACTTC.

This rearrangement joins TRBV13 to TRBJ2-1, with 15 bases that match TRBD2. This CDR3 has 15 residues. Germline V gives CDR1 PRHDT, CDR2 FYEKMQ (reference sequence). J gave up 7 bases and V 6 bases, and 4 bases lay outside the gene matches. CDR3 DNA: TGTGCCAGCAGTTATGGGACTAGCGGGGGGAATGAGCAGTTCTTC. It specifies CASSYGTSGGNEQFF.

This clonotype was recorded a few times. The chain couples TRBV7-9 to TRBJ2-7, with TRBD1 matching 10 bases. This CDR3 is 16 amino acids long. Germline V lookup: CDR1 SEHNR, CDR2 FQNEAQ (reference sequence). Losses at the gene ends were 4 bases for V and 2 bases for J; bases not matched to a gene: 8. CDR3 protein: CASSWPPGQGTYEQYV. As DNA, the CDR3 is TGTGCCAGCAGCTGGCCGCCGGGACAGGGGACCTACGAGCAGTACGTC.

This clonotype was recorded a few times. V usage is TRBV7-9 and J usage is TRBJ2-1; weak D call: TRBD1 (5 bases). Germline V gene sequence: CDR1 SEHNR, CDR2 FQNEAQ (reference sequence). This CDR3 is 21 amino acids long. V was shortened by 3 bases and J by 5 bases, with 32 bases between the two germline ends. CDR3 nucleotide sequence: TGTGCCAGCAGCTTCGCCAGACGGGTCACCTACGACAGTGGTAATGACAATGAGCAGTTCTTC. It is translated as CASSFARRVTYDSGNDNEQFF.

This clonotype was counted a few times. The chain couples TRBV5-4 to TRBJ2-7; a weak D match, TRBD2 (6 bases). Trimming shortened V by 4 bases and J by 6 bases, and 14 bases separated the two germline ends. Germline V gives CDR1 SGHNT, CDR2 YYREEE (reference sequence). CDR3 size: 13 residues. The CDR3 DNA is TGTGCCAGCAGCCAAGGACCCGGGGGCGAGCAGTACTTC. This encodes CASSQGPGGEQYF.

The rearrangement uses TRBV7-3 and TRBJ1-2; D is unresolved. Per germline, CDR1 SGHTA and CDR2 FQGTGA. Trimming left V 4 bases short and J 8 bases short, with 20 bases between. This CDR3 contains 15 residues. The CDR3 sequence: CASSSIPRSRGGYTF. In DNA, the CDR3 is TGTGCCAGCAGCTCCATACCACGTTCCCGGGGAGGCTACACCTTC.

The chain couples TRBV4-3 to TRBJ2-1, with 11 bases fitting TRBD2. Germline V gives CDR1 LGHNA, CDR2 YSLEER. V dropped 0 bases and J dropped 10; count of bases not matched to a gene: 8. CDR3 length: 16 residues. The CDR3 DNA sequence: TGCGCCAGCAGCCAAGATAGTAGCGGGGGGGCCGGGGAGCAGTTCTTC. It encodes CASSQDSSGGAGEQFF.

This rearrangement joins TRBV28 to TRBJ2-3, with 11 bases matching TRBD2. J gave up 4 bases and V 1 base, and 4 bases lay outside the gene matches. Germline-derived CDR1 and CDR2 are MDHEN and SYDVKM. CDR3 size: 16 residues. The CDR3, as DNA: TGTGCCAGCAGTTTATTTAGCGGGGGGGAGGCAGATACGCAGTATTTT. Its translation: CASSLFSGGEADTQYF.

The chain joins TRBV27 to TRBJ2-1, with 7 bases fitting TRBD2. V was clipped by 3 bases and J by 0 bases; unmatched bases: 5. Germline V lookup: CDR1 MNHEY, CDR2 SMNVEV (reference sequence). This CDR3 has 16 residues. In DNA form, the CDR3 reads TGTGCCAGCAGTTTTTCGGCGGGGGACTCCTACAATGAGCAGTTCTTC. It translates to CASSFSAGDSYNEQFF.

The table lists this clonotype with many counts. J is TRBJ1-1 and V is TRBV12-3 or TRBV12-4, with 12 bases identical to TRBD1. V shed 2 bases and J 10 bases; nucleotides not matched to a gene: 8. The CDR3 is made up of 15 amino acids. CDR3 nucleotides: TGTGCCAGCAGTTTAAAACCGGGACAGGGGGCTTCAGCTTTCTTT. Translating it yields CASSLKPGQGASAFF.

As regards this clonotype: A junction end diverges from the germline sequence, so it may reflect a read error. The chain uses TRBV4-1 and TRBJ2-1; 7 nucleotides match TRBD2. From germline, CDR1 is MGHRA and CDR2 YSYEKL. The CDR3 has 15 residues. CDR3 amino acids: CASSQDREEGNEQFF. Here the CDR3 DNA reads TGTGCCAGCAGCCAAGATCGGGAGGAGGGCAATGAGCAGTTCTTC.

V usage is TRBV20-1 and J usage is TRBJ2-3; 11 bases align to TRBD2. The CDR3 sequence is 14 residues long. In germline, CDR1 is DFQATT, CDR2 SNEGSKA (reference sequence). V gave up 5 bases and J gave up 10 bases; unmatched junction bases: 11. This CDR3 reads CSAVTSGDGGAQYF. DNA of the CDR3: TGCAGTGCTGTGACTAGCGGGGATGGGGGTGCGCAGTATTTT.

This clonotype was recorded once. The chain uses TRBV6-2 or TRBV6-3 and TRBJ1-5; D not resolved. The CDR3 extends over 15 amino acids. Germline V gives CDR1 MNHEY, CDR2 SVGEGT. CDR3 protein: CVSLLRWDSNQPQHF. Written as DNA, the CDR3 is TGTGTCAGTCTTTTGCGTTGGGATAGCAATCAGCCCCAGCATTTT.

This sequence joins TRBV12-3 or TRBV12-4 and TRBJ2-1; a weak D match, TRBD2 (7 bases). Trimming pared 0 bases from V and 9 bases from J, leaving 21 bases between. This CDR3 is built from 17 residues. The DNA for the CDR3 is TGTGCCAGCAGTTTAGCGCTAAAGGGGGGGGCCGGGTCTGAGCAGTTCTTC. Translating it yields CASSLALKGGAGSEQFF.